The 2 T cell receptor beta chains below all came from one sample that was sequenced in a study of Tregs in tolerant kidney transplant recipients. Produced via immunoSEQ multiplex PCR; TCRdb's table is partial and in-frame only. The sample carries 60,000 to 65,000 clones, 95% to 98% recorded once. Sample: Tregs from blood, taken before the transplant. The receptors shown here come from a human donor who received a combined kidney and bone marrow transplant.

The chain is built from TRBV5-1 and TRBJ2-2; no clear D. CDR1 is SGHRS, CDR2 YFSETQ, per germline. The CDR3 runs 16 residues. V shed 8 bases and J shed 0 bases, with 17 bases lying between them. DNA for the CDR3: TGCGCCAGTAGTTTACAAGGCGGTTCGAACACCGGGGAGCTGTTTTTT. Protein: CASSLQGGSNTGELFF.

This sequence joins TRBV5-1 and TRBJ1-6; TRBD1 agrees at 12 bases. This CDR3 has 17 amino acids. Germline V lookup: CDR1 SGHRS, CDR2 YFSETQ. V dropped 5 bases and J dropped 9; count of bases not matched to a gene: 12. CDR3 coding DNA: TGCGCCAGCAGGGCCGGGGACAGGGGGCGCACAGGTTCACCCCTCCACTTT. Its protein product is CASRAGDRGRTGSPLHF. Full variable domain (outside the CDR3, taken from reference TRBV5-1 and TRBJ1-6): KAGVTQTPRYLIKTRGQQVTLSCSPISGHRSVSWYQQTPGQGLQFLFEYFSETQRNKGNFPGRFSGRQFSNSRSEMNVSTLELGDSALYLCASRAGDRGRTGSPLHFGNGTRLTVT.